This T cell receptor (beta chain) was sequenced during a study of a mutant IDH1 vaccine in newly diagnosed glioma. This table comes from immunoSEQ multiplex PCR, and its TCRdb copy is limited to in-frame clones, with some not included. This repertoire shows about 69,000 clones, around 90% found once; its top ten account for roughly 2%. Time point described: week 35, safety follow-up. A 20-mer mutant IDH1 peptide at 300 ug was injected subcutaneously with topical imiquimod. The CDR3 sequence is 14 residues long. Germline loops: CDR1 ENHRY, CDR2 SYGVKD. V was pared by 5 bases and J by 4 bases, with 11 bases between. Worth noting for this clone: Antigen: not known.

The sample in question was PBMCs, obtained from a glioma patient whose treatment included an IDH1 peptide vaccine. This clonotype was sampled from a young man with glioma. This chain connects TRBV10-3 to TRBJ2-2; D perhaps matches TRBD2 (6 bases). The CDR3 sequence is CAISRLESTGELFF. As DNA, the CDR3 is TGTGCCATCAGTCGACTAGAGAGCACCGGGGAGCTGTTTTTT.